This record looks at one TCR beta chain sequence and its context. This clone was counted a few times. Its target antigen remains unknown. No much larger clone exists at a distance of one base, and base qualities are not known. The data belong to a study of blood T cell repertoires in COVID-19 (dated by TCRdb to about 2020). For the study in its entirety: Samples covering the acute and convalescent phases of COVID-19 were provided by collaborators in the United States, Italy and Spain. The repertoires were made available in a free public database intended to serve as a resource for research on the immune response to SARS-CoV-2. Sample metadata almost always included a de-identified subject ID, COVID-19 status, age in years and sex. The material from the prospective study consisted of cDNA or gDNA derived from T cells, B-cell-depleted T cells, or PBMCs. HLA class I and class II types, where available, came from metadata supplied by the sample provider rather than from assay-based typing. The samples were drawn from the first 160 participants of the ongoing ImmuneRACE study and from 950 to 1,500 subjects provided by 6 global collaborators. Deeply sampled blood TCRbeta repertoires from subjects exposed to, actively infected with, or recovered from COVID-19 were included in the dataset.

TCRbeta CDR3 regions were amplified from genomic DNA by means of the immunoSEQ Assay, a bias-controlled multiplex PCR. The authors processed their data as follows. Within the assay, amplification of reference gene primers was used to estimate how many nucleated cells each sample contained. To quantify the absolute abundance of each unique TCRbeta CDR3 rearrangement, sequence reads were collapsed and filtered. For each sample, productive Simpson clonality was calculated by taking the square root of Simpson's diversity index across productive rearrangements. TCRdb holds this immuneACCESS table with in-frame rearrangements only. Some clones are missing; in checked studies, unresolved V genes explain under half, and the rest has no known cause. The V and J calls and clone size are taken from that table; D and trimming were inferred from the DNA. For this sample there are some 200,000 clones; around 82% appear just once. The top ten hold approximately 10% of the sample.

For this chain, trimming is 8 bases at the V end and 3 bases at the J end, and the number of junction bases without a gene match is 5. Spanning cysteine to phenylalanine, the CDR3 consists of 14 amino acids. The DNA shown is the 42-base CDR3, in frame from base 1. The germline V gene encodes CDR1 SGHDN and CDR2 FVKESK. Summary of the overall study and its limitations: Clinical and demographic metadata were provided uncurated, with the amount varying by source and participant.

Participants in the prospective study were aged roughly 18 to 100 years, lived in 24 United States geographic areas, and enrolled through a virtual design. To assign participants to cohorts, the prospective study relied on clinical history that participants themselves reported in a screening survey and a study questionnaire. For ImmuneRACE Cohort 3, a participant was defined as recovered based on two consecutive negative NP/OP PCR tests, clearance by a healthcare professional, or resolution of symptoms. Mobile phlebotomists in the prospective study collected whole blood, serum and a nasopharyngeal or oropharyngeal swab from every participant. Additional blood draws and questionnaires over an approximately two-month period could optionally be provided by prospective study participants. Before DNA extraction, prospective study blood samples were shipped either frozen or at room temperature.

Sample: PBMCs or T cells enriched from blood (not recorded which). This TCR derives from a man aged 35-49 years who had recovered from COVID-19. The sequence is built from TRBV14 and TRBJ2-3, with 10 bases in between that match TRBD2. The CDR3 region: CASGGLAETDTQYF. The nucleotide sequence reads as follows: TGTGCCAGCGGAGGACTAGCGGAAACAGATACGCAGTATTTT.